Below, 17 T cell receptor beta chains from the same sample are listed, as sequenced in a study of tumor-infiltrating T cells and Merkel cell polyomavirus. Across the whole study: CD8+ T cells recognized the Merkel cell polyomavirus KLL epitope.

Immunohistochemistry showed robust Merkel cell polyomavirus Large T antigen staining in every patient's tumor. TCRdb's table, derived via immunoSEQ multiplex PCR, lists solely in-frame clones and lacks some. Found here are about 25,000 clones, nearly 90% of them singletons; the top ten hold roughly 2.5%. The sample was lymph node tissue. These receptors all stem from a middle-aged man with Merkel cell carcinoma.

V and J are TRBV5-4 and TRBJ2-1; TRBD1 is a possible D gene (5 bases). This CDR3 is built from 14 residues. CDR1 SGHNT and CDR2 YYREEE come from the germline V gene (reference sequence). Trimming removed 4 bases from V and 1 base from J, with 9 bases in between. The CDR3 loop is CASSQRGSYNEQFF. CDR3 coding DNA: TGTGCCAGCAGCCAAAGGGGTTCCTACAATGAGCAGTTCTTC.

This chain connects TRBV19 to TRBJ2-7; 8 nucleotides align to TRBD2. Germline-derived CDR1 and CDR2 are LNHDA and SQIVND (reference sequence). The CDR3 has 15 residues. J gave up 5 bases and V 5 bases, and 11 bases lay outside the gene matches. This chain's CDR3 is CASSFRGLAFNEQYF. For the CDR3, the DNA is TGTGCCAGTAGTTTCCGTGGACTAGCCTTCAACGAGCAGTACTTC.

In DNA form, the CDR3 reads TGTGCCAGCAGCTTTATCCGACATAAAGAGACCCAGTACTTC. Translated, it gives CASSFIRHKETQYF. The V call is TRBV9, the J call TRBJ2-5, with unresolved D. The CDR3 spans 14 residues. Germline V gene sequence: CDR1 SGDLS, CDR2 YYNGEE. Between the trimmed V and J ends, which lost 4 bases and 3 bases, there was a span of 13 bases.

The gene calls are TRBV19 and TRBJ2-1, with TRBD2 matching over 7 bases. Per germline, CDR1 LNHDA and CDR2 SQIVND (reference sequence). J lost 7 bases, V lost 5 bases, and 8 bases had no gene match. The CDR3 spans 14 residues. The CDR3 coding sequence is TGTGCCAGTAGTGATCAGGCGGGAGTTAATGAGCAGTTCTTC. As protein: CASSDQAGVNEQFF.

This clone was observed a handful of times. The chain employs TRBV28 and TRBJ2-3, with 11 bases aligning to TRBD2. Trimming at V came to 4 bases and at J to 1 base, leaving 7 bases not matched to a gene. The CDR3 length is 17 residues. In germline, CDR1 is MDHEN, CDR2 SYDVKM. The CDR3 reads CASSSLLTSGGTDTQYF. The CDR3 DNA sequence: TGTGCCAGCAGTTCTCTACTGACTAGCGGGGGCACAGATACGCAGTATTTT.

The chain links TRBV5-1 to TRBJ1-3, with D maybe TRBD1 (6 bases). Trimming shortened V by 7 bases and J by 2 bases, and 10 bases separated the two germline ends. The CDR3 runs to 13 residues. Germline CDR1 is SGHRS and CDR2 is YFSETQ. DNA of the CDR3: TGCGCCAGCGGAGAGGGGGCTGGAAACACCATATATTTT. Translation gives CASGEGAGNTIYF.

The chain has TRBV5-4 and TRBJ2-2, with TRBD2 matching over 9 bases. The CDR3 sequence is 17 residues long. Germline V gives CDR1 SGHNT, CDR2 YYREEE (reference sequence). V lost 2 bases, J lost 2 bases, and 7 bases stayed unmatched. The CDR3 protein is CASSLGAGGPNTGELFF. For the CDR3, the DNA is TGTGCCAGCAGCTTAGGAGCGGGAGGACCAAACACCGGGGAGCTGTTTTTT.

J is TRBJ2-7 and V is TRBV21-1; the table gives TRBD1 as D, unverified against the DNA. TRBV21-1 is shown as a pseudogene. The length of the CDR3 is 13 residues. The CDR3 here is CASSKPGRGEQYF. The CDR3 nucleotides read TGTGCCAGCAGCAAACCGGGAAGGGGGGAGCAGTACTTC.

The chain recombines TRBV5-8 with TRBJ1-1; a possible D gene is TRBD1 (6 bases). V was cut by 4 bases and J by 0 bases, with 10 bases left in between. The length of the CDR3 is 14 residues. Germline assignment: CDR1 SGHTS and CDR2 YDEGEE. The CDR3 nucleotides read TGTGCCAGCAGCACCGGGACACTGAACACTGAAGCTTTCTTT. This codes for CASSTGTLNTEAFF.

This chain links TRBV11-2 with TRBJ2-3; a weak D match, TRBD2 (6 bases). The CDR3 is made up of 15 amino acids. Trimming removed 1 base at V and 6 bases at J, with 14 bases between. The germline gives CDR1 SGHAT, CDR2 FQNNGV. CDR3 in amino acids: CASSLGEGGVDTQYF. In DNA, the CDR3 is TGTGCCAGCAGCTTAGGAGAAGGAGGGGTGGATACGCAGTATTTT.

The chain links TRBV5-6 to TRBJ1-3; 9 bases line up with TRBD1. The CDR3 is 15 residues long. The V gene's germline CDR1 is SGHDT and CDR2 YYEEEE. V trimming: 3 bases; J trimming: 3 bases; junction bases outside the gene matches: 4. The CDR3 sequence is CASSSQGAGGNTIYF. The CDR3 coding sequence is TGTGCCAGCAGCTCACAGGGGGCCGGTGGAAACACCATATATTTT.

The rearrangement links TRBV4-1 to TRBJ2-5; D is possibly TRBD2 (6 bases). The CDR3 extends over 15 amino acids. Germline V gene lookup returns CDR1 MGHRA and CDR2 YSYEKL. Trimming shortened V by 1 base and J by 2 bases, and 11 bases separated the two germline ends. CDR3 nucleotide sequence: TGCGCCAGCAGCCAAGGAAGGCGGGAACAAGAGACCCAGTACTTC. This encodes CASSQGRREQETQYF.

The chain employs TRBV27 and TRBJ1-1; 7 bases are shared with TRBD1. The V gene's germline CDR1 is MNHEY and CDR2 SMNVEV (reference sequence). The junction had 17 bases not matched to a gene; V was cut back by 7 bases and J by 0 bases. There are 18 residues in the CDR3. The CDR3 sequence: CASTGFRDSRPMNTEAFF. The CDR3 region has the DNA TGTGCCAGCACAGGTTTCAGGGACAGTAGGCCCATGAACACTGAAGCTTTCTTT.

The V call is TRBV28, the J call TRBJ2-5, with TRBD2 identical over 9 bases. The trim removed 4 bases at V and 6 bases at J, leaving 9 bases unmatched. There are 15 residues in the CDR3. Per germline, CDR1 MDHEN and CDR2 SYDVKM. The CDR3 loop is CASSSSAGGPKTQYF. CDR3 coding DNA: TGTGCCAGCAGTTCCTCGGCGGGGGGGCCGAAGACCCAGTACTTC.

The DNA of the CDR3 is TGTGCCAGCAGCTCAGTGATCCCTAGCGGGGGAGGGACCGGGGAGCTGTTTTTT. Translated, it gives CASSSVIPSGGGTGELFF. The chain recombines TRBV7-2 with TRBJ2-2; 10 nucleotides match TRBD2. Germline CDR1 reads SGHTA; CDR2 reads FQGNSA. The CDR3 covers 18 residues. Trimming removed 4 bases from V and 5 bases from J; junction bases left unmatched: 13.

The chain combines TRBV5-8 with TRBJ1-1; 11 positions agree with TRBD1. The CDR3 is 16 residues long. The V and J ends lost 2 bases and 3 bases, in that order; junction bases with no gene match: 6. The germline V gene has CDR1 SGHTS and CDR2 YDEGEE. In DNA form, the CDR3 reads TGTGCCAGCAGCTTCGGGACAGGGGGGATGGACACTGAAGCTTTCTTT. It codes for CASSFGTGGMDTEAFF. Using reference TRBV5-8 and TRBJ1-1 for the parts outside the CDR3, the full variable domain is EAGVTQSPTHLIKTRGQQATLRCSPISGHTSVYWYQQALGLGLQFLLWYDEGEERNRGNFPPRFSGRQFPNYSSELNVNALELEDSALYLCASSFGTGGMDTEAFFGQGTRLTVV.

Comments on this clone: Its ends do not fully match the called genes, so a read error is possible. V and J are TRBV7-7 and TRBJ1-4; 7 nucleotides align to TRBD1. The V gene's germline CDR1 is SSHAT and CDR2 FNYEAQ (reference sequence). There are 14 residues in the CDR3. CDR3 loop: CASSLGRDSPKLFF. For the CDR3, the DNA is TGTGCTAGCAGCTTGGGGCGGGACAGCCCCAAACTGTTTTTT. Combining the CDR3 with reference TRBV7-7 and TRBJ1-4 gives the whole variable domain GAGVSQSPRYKVTKRGQDVTLRCDPISSHATLYWYQQALGQGPEFLTYFNYEAQPDKSGLPSDRFSAERPEGSISTLTIQRTEQRDSAMYRCASSLGRDSPKLFFGSGTQLSVL.